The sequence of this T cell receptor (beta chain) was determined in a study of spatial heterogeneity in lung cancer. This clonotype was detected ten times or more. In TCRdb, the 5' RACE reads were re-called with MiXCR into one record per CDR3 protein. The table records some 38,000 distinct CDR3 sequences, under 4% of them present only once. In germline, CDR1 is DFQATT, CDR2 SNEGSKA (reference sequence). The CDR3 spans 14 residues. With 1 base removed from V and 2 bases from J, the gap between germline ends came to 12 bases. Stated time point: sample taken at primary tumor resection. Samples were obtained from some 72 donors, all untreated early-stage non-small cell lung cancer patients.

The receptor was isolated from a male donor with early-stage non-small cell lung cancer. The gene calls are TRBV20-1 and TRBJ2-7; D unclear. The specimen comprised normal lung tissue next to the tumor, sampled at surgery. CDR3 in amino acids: CSARVIADTYEQYF. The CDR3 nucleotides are TGCAGTGCTAGAGTAATAGCCGATACCTACGAGCAGTACTTC.